The sequence of this TCR beta chain was determined in a study of T cells in Graves' hyperthyroidism and ophthalmopathy. Findings of the study overall: Among thyroid clonotypes expanded above 0.001, most also appeared in blood.

V dropped 0 bases and J dropped 9 bases, with 15 bases sitting between them. CDR1 and CDR2 (germline): DFQATT, SNEGSKA (reference sequence). CDR3 length: 14 amino acids. Ophthalmopathy cases scored 3 or more on the Clinical Activity Score and 4 or more on NOSPECS grade, with duration below 3 months. The study based diagnoses on clinical symptoms, serum thyroxine and TRAb, thyroid ultrasound and orbital computed tomography. This clonotype was counted at least ten times. Antigen: not known. Researchers took RNA transcripts and amplified the TCR beta CDR3 regions from them. HTBI primers drove first-round RT-PCR of the TCR CDR3. From the multiplex PCR reads, TCRdb called clonotypes with MiXCR, one entry per CDR3 protein. Seen here are about 400,000 distinct CDR3 sequences, about 15% observed once, and the top ten hold 15% to 20%.

The chain uses TRBV20-1 and TRBJ2-1; D is unresolved. The sequence was collected from a woman aged 55-69 years with Graves' ophthalmopathy. Sequences were obtained from blood. The CDR3 sequence: CSARDQSPPIEQFF. The DNA of the CDR3 is TGCAGTGCTAGAGATCAGTCTCCTCCGATTGAGCAGTTCTTC.